This T cell receptor beta chain derives from a study of shared clonotypes between healthy human individuals. Study-wide findings and caveats: Clonotypes which were not shared had lower generation probabilities than clonotypes that all four donors shared.

Sequenced by immunoSEQ multiplex PCR; TCRdb stores in-frame clones only, minus some. This repertoire shows hundreds of thousands of clones, around 97% found once; its top ten account for around 0.058%. This clone was seen only once. Its antigen is as yet unknown. The sequenced sample was naive CD4+ T cells sorted from blood. Subset described: CD45RA+ positively selected. The clonotype originates from a woman under 40 in good health.

CDR3 sequence: CASSLAAGVDGDTQYF. DNA of the CDR3: TGTGCCAGCAGCTTGGCGGCGGGAGTGGATGGGGATACGCAGTATTTT. This chain links TRBV5-4 with TRBJ2-3; 7 bases are shared with TRBD2. The germline gives CDR1 SGHNT, CDR2 YYREEE (reference sequence). The junction had 10 bases not matched to a gene; V was cut back by 0 bases and J by 6 bases. There are 16 residues in the CDR3.